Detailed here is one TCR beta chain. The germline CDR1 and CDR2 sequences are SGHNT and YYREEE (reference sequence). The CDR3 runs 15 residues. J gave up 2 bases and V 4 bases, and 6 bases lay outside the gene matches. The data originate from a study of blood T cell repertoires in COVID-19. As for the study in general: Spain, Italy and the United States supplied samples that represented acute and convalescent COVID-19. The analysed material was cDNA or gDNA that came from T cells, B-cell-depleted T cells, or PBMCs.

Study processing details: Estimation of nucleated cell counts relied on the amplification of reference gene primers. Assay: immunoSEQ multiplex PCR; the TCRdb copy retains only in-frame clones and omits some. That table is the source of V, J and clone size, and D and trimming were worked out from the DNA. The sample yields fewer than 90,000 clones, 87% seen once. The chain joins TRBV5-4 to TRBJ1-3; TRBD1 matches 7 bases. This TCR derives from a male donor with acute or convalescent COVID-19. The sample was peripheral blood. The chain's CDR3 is CASSQTGPAGNTIYF. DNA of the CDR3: TGTGCCAGCAGCCAGACAGGGCCGGCTGGAAACACCATATATTTT.